This T cell receptor beta chain was retrieved from a study of early T cells in non-severe SARS-CoV-2 infection (dated by TCRdb to about 2021). Describing the broader study: Bulk RNA from unsorted whole blood was used for TCR sequencing, so alpha and beta chains could not be paired. Study-wide conclusions, independent of this receptor: Matching against VDJdb was skewed toward anti-spike CD8 responses, likely underestimated virus-specific expansions, and missed private and CD4 specificities.

This clonotype has ten or more counts. It lacks a known antigen. No base quality values were provided; no much bigger clone lies one nucleotide off. The CDR3 sequence holds 16 residues, the cysteine and phenylalanine included. The only DNA kept is the CDR3, 48 bases in frame from the first base. The V end gives up 0 bases and the J end 6 bases, leaving 7 bases in the junction not matched to a gene. Taken from the germline V gene (reference sequence), the CDR1 and CDR2 loops are SGHNT and YYREEE. The study was a case-control design nested within a healthcare worker cohort in London, UK, with weekly nasopharyngeal swab PCR tests and blood sampling. Healthcare workers were recruited during the week of the UK lockdown, between 23 and 31 March 2020, and followed weekly for up to about 15 weeks. Library preparation was by 5' RACE. TCRdb lists the instrument as NextSeq 500. To correct for sequencing error and PCR bias, the TCR library protocol tagged individual cDNA molecules with unique molecular identifiers. Both TCR alpha and beta chains were sequenced, and tight co-correlation was observed between alpha and beta sequence abundances in each sample. The paper's data handling went like this. V gene, J gene and CDR3 annotation of TCR sequences was performed with Decombinator V4. Expanded TCRs were defined as changing significantly between any two time points under a Poisson model with p below 0.0001. TCR abundances were normalised to the total number of TCRs sequenced per sample and were expressed as counts per million. TRAV1-2 paired with TRAJ12, TRAJ20 or TRAJ33 defined MAIT TCRs, while TRAV10 paired with TRAJ18 defined iNKT TCRs. VDJdb, accessed 1 November 2021, was searched for CMV, EBV and SARS-CoV-2 annotated TCRs, with TCRs annotated for multiple antigens excluded. TCRdb itself trimmed the public reads at Q25 with fastp, ran MiXCR and retained productive beta chains. All rows with the same CDR3 protein become a single entry with the most common DNA and genes. What appears here as the V and J calls and clone size reflects TCRdb's work, not the paper's. The sample contains about 64,000 distinct CDR3 sequences, around 4.9% of them found a single time. The ten largest clones capture roughly 5% of the sample.

Sequenced material: whole blood. This chain joins TRBV5-4 to TRBJ2-1, with 9 bases in between that match TRBD2. The receptor's source is an adult who was a healthcare worker with PCR-confirmed SARS-CoV-2 infection or an uninfected control (not recorded which). The nucleotides are TGTGCCAGCAGCTTGGAGGAGCTAGCGGGAAGCAATGAGCAGTTCTTC. Its coded protein is CASSLEELAGSNEQFF.